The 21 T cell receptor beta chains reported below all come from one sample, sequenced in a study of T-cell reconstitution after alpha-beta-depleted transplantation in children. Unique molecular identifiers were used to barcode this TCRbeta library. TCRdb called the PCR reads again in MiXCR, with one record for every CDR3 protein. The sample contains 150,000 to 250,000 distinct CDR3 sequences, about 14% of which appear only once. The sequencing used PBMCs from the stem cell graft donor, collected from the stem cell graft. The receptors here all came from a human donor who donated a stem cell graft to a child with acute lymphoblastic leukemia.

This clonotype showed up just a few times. The CDR3 DNA reads TGCGCCAGCAGCCGGGCTAGCGCAGATACGCAGTATTTT. This encodes CASSRASADTQYF. This sequence joins TRBV5-1 and TRBJ2-3; maybe TRBD2 (6 bases). CDR1 and CDR2 (germline): SGHRS, YFSETQ. V lost 4 bases and J 4 bases, leaving 10 bases between the germline ends. The CDR3 covers 13 residues.

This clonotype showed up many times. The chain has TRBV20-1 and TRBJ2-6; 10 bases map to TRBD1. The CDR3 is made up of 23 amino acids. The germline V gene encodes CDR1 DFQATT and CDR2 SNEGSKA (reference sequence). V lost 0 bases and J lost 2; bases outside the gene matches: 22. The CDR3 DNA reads TGCAGTGCTAGAGATCTCGGTTGGAGGAGACAGGGGGCAAAGGTCCCTGGGGCCAACGTCCTGACTTTC. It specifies CSARDLGWRRQGAKVPGANVLTF.

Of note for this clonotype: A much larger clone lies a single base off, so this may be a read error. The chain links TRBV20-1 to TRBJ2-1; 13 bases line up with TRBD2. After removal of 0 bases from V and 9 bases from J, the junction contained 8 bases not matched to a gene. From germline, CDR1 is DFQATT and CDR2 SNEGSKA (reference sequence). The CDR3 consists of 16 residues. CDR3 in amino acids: CSARDRTSGSCSEQFF. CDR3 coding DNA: TGCAGTGCTAGAGACAGGACTAGCGGGAGTTGCAGTGAGCAGTTCTTC.

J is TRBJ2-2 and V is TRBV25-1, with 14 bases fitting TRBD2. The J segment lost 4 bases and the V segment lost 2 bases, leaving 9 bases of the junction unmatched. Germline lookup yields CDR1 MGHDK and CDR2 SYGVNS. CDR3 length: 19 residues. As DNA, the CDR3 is TGTGCCAGCAGTGAAACCCTGGGACTAGCGGGAGTAGGCACCGGGGAGCTGTTTTTT. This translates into CASSETLGLAGVGTGELFF.

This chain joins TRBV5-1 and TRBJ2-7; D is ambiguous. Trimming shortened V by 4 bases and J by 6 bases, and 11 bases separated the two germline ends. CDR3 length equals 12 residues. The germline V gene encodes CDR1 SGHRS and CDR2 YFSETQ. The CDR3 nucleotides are TGCGCCAGCAGCCCCCCCTCTCGCGAGCAGTACTTC. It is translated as CASSPPSREQYF. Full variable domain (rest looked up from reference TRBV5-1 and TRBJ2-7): KAGVTQTPRYLIKTRGQQVTLSCSPISGHRSVSWYQQTPGQGLQFLFEYFSETQRNKGNFPGRFSGRQFSNSRSEMNVSTLELGDSALYLCASSPPSREQYFGPGTRLTVT.

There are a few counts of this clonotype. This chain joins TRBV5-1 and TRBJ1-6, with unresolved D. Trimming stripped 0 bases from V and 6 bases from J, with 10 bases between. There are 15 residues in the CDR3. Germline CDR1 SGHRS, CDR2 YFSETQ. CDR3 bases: TGCGCCAGCAGCTTGGTCGGCCAGAGTAATTCACCCCTCCACTTT. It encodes CASSLVGQSNSPLHF.

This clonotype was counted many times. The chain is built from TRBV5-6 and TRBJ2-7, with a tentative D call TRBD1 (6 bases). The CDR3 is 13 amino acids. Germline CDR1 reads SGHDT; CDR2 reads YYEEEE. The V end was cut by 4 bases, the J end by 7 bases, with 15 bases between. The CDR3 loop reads CASSHGVRGEQYF. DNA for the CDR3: TGTGCCAGCAGCCATGGGGTTAGGGGGGAGCAGTACTTC.

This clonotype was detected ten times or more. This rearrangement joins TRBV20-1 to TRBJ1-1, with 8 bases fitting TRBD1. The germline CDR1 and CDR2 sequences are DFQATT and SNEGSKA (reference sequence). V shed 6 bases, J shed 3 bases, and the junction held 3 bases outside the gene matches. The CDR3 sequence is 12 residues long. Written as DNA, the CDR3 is TGCAGTGCGATACAGGGGGACACTGAAGCTTTCTTT. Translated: CSAIQGDTEAFF.

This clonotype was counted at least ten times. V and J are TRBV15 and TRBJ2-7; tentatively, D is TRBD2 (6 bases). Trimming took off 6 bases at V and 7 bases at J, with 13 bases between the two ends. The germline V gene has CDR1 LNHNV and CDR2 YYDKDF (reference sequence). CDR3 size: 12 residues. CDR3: CATRGGETEQYF. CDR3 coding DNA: TGTGCCACCAGGGGGGGTGAGACAGAGCAGTACTTC.

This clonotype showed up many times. CDR3 nucleotide sequence: TGTGCCAGCAGCAAGGGACATGGCGGGAACCCCTACGAGCAGTACTTC. This translates into CASSKGHGGNPYEQYF. The chain joins TRBV6-2 or TRBV6-3 to TRBJ2-7, with D perhaps being TRBD1 or TRBD2 (6 bases each). CDR1 and CDR2 from the germline V gene are MNHEY and SVGEGT. The CDR3 covers 16 residues. V dropped 6 bases and J dropped 2 bases, with 20 bases sitting between them.

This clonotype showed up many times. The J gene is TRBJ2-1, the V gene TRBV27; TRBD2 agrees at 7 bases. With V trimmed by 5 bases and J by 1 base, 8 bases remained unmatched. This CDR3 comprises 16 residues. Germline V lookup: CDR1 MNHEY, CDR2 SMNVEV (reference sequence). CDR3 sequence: CASSPPSGGSYNEQFF. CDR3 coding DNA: TGTGCCAGCAGTCCCCCTAGCGGAGGGTCCTACAATGAGCAGTTCTTC.

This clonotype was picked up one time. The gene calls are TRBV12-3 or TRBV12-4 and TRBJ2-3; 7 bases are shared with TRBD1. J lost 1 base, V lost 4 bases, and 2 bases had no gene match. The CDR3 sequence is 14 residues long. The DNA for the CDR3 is TGTGCCAGCAGTTCAGGGGGTCGCACAGATACGCAGTATTTT. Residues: CASSSGGRTDTQYF.

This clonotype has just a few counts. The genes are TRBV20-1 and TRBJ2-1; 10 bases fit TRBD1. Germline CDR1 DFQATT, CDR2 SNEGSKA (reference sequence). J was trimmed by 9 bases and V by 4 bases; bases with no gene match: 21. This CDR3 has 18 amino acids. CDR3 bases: TGCAGTGCTATCGGGGGACAGGGGTCTCTCGGTGACATCGGTGAGCAGTTCTTC. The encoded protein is CSAIGGQGSLGDIGEQFF.

CDR3 loop: CASSEPVNGEQFF. In DNA form, the CDR3 reads TGTGCCAGCAGTGAGCCAGTGAATGGTGAGCAGTTCTTC. The chain carries TRBV25-1 and TRBJ2-1; D gene ambiguous. The CDR3 contains 13 residues. The V end was cut by 3 bases, the J end by 9 bases, with 12 bases between. Per the germline V gene, CDR1 is MGHDK and CDR2 is SYGVNS.

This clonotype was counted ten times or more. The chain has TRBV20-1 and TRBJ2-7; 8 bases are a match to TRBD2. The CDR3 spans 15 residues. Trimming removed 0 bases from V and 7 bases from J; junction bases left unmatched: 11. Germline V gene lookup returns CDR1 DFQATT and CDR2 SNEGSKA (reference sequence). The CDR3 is CSARDRKREFEEQYF. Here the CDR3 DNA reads TGCAGTGCTAGAGATCGAAAGCGGGAGTTCGAAGAGCAGTACTTC.

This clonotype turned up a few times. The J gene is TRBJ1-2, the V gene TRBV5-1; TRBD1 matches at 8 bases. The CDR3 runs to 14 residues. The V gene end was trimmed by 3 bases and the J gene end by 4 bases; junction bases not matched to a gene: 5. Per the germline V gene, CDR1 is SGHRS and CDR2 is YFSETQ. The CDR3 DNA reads TGCGCCAGCAGCTCGGACAGGGAATCCTATGGCTACACCTTC. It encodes CASSSDRESYGYTF.

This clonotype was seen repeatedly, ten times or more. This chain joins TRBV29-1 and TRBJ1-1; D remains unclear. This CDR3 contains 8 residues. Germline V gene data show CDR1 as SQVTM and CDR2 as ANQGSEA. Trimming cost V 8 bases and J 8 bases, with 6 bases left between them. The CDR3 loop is CSSPEAFF. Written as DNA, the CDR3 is TGCAGCTCGCCCGAAGCTTTCTTT.

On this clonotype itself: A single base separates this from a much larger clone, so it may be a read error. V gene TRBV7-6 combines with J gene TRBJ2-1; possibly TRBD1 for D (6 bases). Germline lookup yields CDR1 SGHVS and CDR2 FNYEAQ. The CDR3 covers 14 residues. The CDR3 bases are TGTGACAGCAGCATGACAGGATTCTACAATGAGCAGTTCTTC. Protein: CDSSMTGFYNEQFF.

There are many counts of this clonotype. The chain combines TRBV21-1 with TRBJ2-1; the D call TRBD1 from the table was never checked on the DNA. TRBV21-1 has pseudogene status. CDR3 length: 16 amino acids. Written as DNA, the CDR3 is TGTGCCAGCAGCAACAGCGGACAGGGGACAAACAATGAGCAGTTCTTC. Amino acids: CASSNSGQGTNNEQFF.

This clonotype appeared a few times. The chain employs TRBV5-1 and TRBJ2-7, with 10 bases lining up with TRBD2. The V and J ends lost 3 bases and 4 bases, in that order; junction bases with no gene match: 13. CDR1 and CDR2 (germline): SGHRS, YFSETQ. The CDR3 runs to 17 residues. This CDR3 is CASSWTSSGRASYEQYF. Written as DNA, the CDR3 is TGCGCCAGCAGCTGGACCTCGAGCGGGAGGGCCTCGTACGAGCAGTACTTC.

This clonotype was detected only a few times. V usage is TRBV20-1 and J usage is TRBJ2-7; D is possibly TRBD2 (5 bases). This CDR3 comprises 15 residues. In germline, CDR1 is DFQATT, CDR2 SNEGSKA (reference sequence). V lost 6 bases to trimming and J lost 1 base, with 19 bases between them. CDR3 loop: CSASVSRGASYEQYF. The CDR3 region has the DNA TGCAGTGCATCAGTTTCCCGGGGAGCTTCCTACGAGCAGTACTTC.